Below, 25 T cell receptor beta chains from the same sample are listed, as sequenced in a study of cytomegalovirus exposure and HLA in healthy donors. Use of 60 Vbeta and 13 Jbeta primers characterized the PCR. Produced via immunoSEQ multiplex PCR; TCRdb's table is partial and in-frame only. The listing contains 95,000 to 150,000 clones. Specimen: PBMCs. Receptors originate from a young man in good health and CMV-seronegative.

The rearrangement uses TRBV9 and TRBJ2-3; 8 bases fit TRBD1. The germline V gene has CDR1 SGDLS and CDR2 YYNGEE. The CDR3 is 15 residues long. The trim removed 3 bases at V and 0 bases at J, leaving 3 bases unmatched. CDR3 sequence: CASSGHRGSTDTQYF. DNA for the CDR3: TGTGCCAGCAGCGGCCACAGGGGGAGCACAGATACGCAGTATTTT.

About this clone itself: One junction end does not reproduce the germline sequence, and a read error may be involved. The CDR3 region is CASAPIDVSSTDTQYF. CDR3 nucleotides: TGTGCCAGCGCACCCATAGATGTTTCTAGCACAGATACGCAGTATTTT. The rearrangement links TRBV18 to TRBJ2-3, with D uncertain. CDR3 length: 16 residues. Germline V gives CDR1 KGHSH, CDR2 LQKENI.

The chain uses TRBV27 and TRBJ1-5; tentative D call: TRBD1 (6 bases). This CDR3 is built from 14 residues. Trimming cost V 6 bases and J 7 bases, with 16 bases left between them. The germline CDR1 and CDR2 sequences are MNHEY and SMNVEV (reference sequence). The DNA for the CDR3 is TGTGCCAGCAGCCATACAGGGAGCAGCCAGCCCCAGCATTTT. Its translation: CASSHTGSSQPQHF.

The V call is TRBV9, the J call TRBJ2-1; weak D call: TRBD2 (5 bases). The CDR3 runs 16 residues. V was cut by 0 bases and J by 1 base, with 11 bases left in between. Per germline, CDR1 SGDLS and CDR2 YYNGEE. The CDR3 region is CASSVVGESSYNEQFF. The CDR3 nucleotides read TGTGCCAGCAGCGTAGTGGGAGAATCATCCTACAATGAGCAGTTCTTC. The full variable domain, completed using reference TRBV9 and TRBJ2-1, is DSGVTQTPKHLITATGQRVTLRCSPRSGDLSVYWYQQSLDQGLQFLIQYYNGEERAKGNILERFSAQQFPDLHSELNLSSLELGDSALYFCASSVVGESSYNEQFFGPGTRLTVL.

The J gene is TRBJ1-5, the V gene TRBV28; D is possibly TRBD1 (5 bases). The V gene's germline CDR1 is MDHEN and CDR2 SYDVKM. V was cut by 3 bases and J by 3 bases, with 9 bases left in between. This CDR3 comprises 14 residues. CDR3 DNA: TGTGCCAGCAGTTTCCAGGGAAACAATCAGCCCCAGCATTTT. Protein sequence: CASSFQGNNQPQHF.

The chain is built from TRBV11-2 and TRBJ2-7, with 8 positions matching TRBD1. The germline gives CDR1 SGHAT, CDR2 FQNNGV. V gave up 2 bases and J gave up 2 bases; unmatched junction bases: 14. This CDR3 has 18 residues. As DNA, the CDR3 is TGTGCCAGCAGCTTACGGTCTTCGCGGACAGGGTTTACCTACGAGCAGTACTTC. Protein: CASSLRSSRTGFTYEQYF.

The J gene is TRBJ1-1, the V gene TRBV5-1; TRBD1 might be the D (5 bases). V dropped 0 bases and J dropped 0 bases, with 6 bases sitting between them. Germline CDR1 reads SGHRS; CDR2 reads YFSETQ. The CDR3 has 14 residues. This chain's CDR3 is CASSLGGVNTEAFF. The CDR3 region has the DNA TGCGCCAGCAGCTTGGGGGGGGTGAACACTGAAGCTTTCTTT.

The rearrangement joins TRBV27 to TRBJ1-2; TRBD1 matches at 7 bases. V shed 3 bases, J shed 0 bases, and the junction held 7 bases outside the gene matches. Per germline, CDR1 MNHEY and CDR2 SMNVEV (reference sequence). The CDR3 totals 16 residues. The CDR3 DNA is TGTGCCAGCAGTTTCAGCCGGGACAGCGCTAACTATGGCTACACCTTC. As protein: CASSFSRDSANYGYTF.

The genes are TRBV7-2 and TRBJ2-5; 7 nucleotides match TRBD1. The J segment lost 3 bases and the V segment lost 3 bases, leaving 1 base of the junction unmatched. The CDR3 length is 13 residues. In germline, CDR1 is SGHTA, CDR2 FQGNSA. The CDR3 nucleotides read TGTGCCAGCAGCTTCGACAGGGAAGAGACCCAGTACTTC. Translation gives CASSFDREETQYF.

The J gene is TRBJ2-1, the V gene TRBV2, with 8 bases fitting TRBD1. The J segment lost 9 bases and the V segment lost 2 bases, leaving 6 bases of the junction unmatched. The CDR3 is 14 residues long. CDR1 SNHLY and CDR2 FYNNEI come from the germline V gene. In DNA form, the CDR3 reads TGTGCCAGCAGTGAACAGGGGGCGTTGGGTGAGCAGTTCTTC. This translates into CASSEQGALGEQFF.

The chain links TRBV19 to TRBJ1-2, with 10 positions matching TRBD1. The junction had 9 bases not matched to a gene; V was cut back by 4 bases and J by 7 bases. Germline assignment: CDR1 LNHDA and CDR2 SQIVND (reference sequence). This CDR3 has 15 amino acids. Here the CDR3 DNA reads TGTGCCAGTAGTAATTTGGACAGGGGGAACGGTGGCTACACCTTC. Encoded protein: CASSNLDRGNGGYTF.

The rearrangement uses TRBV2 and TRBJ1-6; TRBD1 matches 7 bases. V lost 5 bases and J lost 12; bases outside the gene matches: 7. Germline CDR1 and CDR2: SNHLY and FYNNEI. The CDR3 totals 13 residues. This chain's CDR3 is CASSSGQIRPLHF. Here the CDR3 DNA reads TGTGCCAGCAGTTCGGGACAGATTAGACCCCTCCACTTT. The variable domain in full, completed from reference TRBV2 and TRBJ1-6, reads EPEVTQTPSHQVTQMGQEVILRCVPISNHLYFYWYRQILGQKVEFLVSFYNNEISEKSEIFDDQFSVERPDGSNFTLKIRSTKLEDSAMYFCASSSGQIRPLHFGNGTRLTVT.

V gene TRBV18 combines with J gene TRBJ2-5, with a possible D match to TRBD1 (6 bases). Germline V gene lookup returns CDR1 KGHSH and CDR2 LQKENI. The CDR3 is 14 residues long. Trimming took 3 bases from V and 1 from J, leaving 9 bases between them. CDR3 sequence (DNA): TGTGCCAGCTCACCGGACAGTCCCCAAGAGACCCAGTACTTC. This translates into CASSPDSPQETQYF.

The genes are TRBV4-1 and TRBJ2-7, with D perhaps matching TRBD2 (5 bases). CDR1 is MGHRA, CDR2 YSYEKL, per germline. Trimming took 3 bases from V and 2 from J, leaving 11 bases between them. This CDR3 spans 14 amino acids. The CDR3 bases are TGCGCCAGCAGCCAGATAGGACTTGCCTACGAGCAGTACTTC. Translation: CASSQIGLAYEQYF.

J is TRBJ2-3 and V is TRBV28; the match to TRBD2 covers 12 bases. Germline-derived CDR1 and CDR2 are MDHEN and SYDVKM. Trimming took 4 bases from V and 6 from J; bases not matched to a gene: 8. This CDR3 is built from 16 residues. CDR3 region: CASSSLTSGSLDTQYF. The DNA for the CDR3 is TGTGCCAGCAGTTCACTGACTAGCGGGAGCCTTGATACGCAGTATTTT.

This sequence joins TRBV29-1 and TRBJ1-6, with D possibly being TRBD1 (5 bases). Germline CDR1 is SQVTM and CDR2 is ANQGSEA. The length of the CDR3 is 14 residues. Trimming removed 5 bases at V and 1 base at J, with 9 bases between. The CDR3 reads CSVCGASYNSPLHF. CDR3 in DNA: TGCAGCGTTTGTGGGGCTTCCTATAATTCACCCCTCCACTTT.

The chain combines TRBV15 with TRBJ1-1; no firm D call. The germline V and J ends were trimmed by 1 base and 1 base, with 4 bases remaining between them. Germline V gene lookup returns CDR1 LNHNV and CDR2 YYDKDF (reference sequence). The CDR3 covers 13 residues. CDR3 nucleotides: TGTGCCACCAGCAGAGGAGCGAACACTGAAGCTTTCTTT. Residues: CATSRGANTEAFF. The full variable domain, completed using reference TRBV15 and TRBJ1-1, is DAMVIQNPRYQVTQFGKPVTLSCSQTLNHNVMYWYQQKSSQAPKLLFHYYDKDFNNEADTPDNFQSRRPNTSFCFLDIRSPGLGDTAMYLCATSRGANTEAFFGQGTRLTVV.

The CDR3 is CASSLTGGWGTEAFF. CDR3 DNA sequence: TGCGCCAGCAGCTTAACAGGGGGCTGGGGCACTGAAGCTTTCTTT. The genes are TRBV5-1 and TRBJ1-1; TRBD1 matches at 9 bases. V was clipped by 2 bases and J by 4 bases; unmatched bases: 6. This CDR3 comprises 15 residues. Germline CDR1 SGHRS, CDR2 YFSETQ.

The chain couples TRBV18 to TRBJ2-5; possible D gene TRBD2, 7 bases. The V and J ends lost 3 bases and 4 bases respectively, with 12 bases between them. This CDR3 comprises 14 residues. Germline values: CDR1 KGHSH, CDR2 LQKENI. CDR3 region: CASSPLGGRETQYF. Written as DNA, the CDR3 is TGTGCCAGCTCACCCCTCGGGGGGCGAGAGACCCAGTACTTC.

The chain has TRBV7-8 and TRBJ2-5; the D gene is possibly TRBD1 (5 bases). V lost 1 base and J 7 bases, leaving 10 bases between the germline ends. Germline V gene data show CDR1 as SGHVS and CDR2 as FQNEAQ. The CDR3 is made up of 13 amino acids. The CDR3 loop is CASSLGQQGTQYF. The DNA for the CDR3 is TGTGCCAGCAGCTTAGGGCAGCAGGGGACCCAGTACTTC.

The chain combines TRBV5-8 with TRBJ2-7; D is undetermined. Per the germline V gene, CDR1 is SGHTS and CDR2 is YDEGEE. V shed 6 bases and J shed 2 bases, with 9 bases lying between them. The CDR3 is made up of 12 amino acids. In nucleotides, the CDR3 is TGTGCCAGCAATGCGGAACCCTACGAGCAGTACTTC. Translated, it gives CASNAEPYEQYF.

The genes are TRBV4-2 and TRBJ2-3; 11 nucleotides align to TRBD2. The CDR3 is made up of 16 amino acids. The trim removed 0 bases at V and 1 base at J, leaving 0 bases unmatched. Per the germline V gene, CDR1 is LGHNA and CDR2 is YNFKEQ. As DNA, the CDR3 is TGTGCCAGCAGCCAAGAACTAGCGGGGGGCACAGATACGCAGTATTTT. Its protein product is CASSQELAGGTDTQYF.

CDR3: CASSPPNLASGVGYEQYF. CDR3 bases: TGTGCCAGCTCACCACCGAATTTGGCTAGCGGAGTAGGCTACGAGCAGTACTTC. The chain joins TRBV18 to TRBJ2-7; 7 nucleotides agree with TRBD2. J gave up 3 bases and V 0 bases, and 14 bases lay outside the gene matches. Germline CDR1 and CDR2: KGHSH and LQKENI. This CDR3 is built from 18 residues.

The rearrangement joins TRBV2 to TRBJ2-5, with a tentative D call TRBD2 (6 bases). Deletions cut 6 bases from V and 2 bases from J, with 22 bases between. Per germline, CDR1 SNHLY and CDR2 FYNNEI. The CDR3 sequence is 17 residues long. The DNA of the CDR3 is TGTGCCAGCAGAGGAGGGGAACGGGGTGGGGGACAAGAGACCCAGTACTTC. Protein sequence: CASRGGERGGGQETQYF.

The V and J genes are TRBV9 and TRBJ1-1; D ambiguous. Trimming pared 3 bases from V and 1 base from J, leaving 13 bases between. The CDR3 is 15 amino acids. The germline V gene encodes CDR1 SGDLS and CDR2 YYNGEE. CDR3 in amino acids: CASSGGGYRNTEAFF. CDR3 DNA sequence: TGTGCCAGCAGCGGAGGAGGTTATCGGAACACTGAAGCTTTCTTT.